The clone carrying this TCR beta chain was seen a few times. Its antigen is not identified. The data were taken from a study of CD8 T cells in ankylosing spondylitis. Using quantitative 5'-RACE with molecular barcodes, the authors made TCR beta libraries. MiXCR was run by TCRdb on the 5' RACE reads, yielding one entry per CDR3 protein. The sample has 310,000 or so distinct CDR3 sequences; about 19% are singletons. Study-wide findings and caveats: Disease-linked clones bore a CD8+ phenotype and were relatively rare in peripheral blood. Seemingly characteristic of ankylosing spondylitis blood was a TCR beta motif consisting of about 8 highly homologous variants. Disease-associated clones were reportedly significantly overrepresented in matched ankylosing spondylitis synovial fluid.

The CDR3 has 15 amino acids. The V and J ends lost 6 bases and 4 bases, in that order; junction bases with no gene match: 6. Germline CDR1 and CDR2: ENHRY and SYGVKD. The origin of this receptor is a male donor with ankylosing spondylitis or in good health (not recorded which). The V and J genes are TRBV10-3 and TRBJ2-2; 9 bases align to TRBD1. Input material: blood, either unsorted or a sorted T cell fraction (not recorded which). CDR3 sequence: CAISWTGAGTGELFF. The CDR3 DNA sequence: TGTGCCATCAGCTGGACAGGGGCCGGCACCGGGGAGCTGTTTTTT.